These 5 T cell receptor beta chains share one sample of origin, sequenced in a study of CD8 T cells in ankylosing spondylitis. TCRdb ran MiXCR on the 5' RACE reads and lists one entry per CDR3 protein. This table holds about 240,000 distinct CDR3 sequences, around 10% found once. The source material was blood, either unsorted or a sorted T cell fraction (not recorded which). The origin of the receptors is a male donor with ankylosing spondylitis or in good health (not recorded which).

Many counts were recorded for this clonotype. The chain links TRBV5-1 to TRBJ2-1; D not certain. Trimming stripped 4 bases from V and 0 bases from J, with 11 bases between. Germline CDR1 is SGHRS and CDR2 is YFSETQ. This CDR3 has 15 amino acids. CDR3 bases: TGCGCCAGCAGCCCTTACACGAGCTCCTACAATGAGCAGTTCTTC. The encoded protein is CASSPYTSSYNEQFF.

This clonotype was recorded a few times. The CDR3: CASSHPGSYEQYF. The CDR3 coding sequence is TGTGCCAGCAGCCACCCGGGCTCCTACGAGCAGTACTTC. The chain joins TRBV7-9 to TRBJ2-7; D gene uncertain. The CDR3 covers 13 residues. Germline values: CDR1 SEHNR, CDR2 FQNEAQ (reference sequence). V lost 5 bases to trimming and J lost 0 bases, with 8 bases between them.

This clonotype has more than one count but fewer than ten. The J gene is TRBJ1-1, the V gene TRBV7-8; D ambiguous. Germline CDR1 and CDR2: SGHVS and FQNEAQ. The CDR3 extends over 14 amino acids. Deletions cut 0 bases from V and 4 bases from J, with 9 bases between. The CDR3 region is CASSLAEKSTEAFF. The CDR3 bases are TGTGCCAGCAGCTTAGCGGAGAAGTCCACTGAAGCTTTCTTT. The complete variable domain, with remaining parts taken from reference TRBV7-8 and TRBJ1-1, reads GAGVSQSPRYKVAKRGQDVALRCDPISGHVSLFWYQQALGQGPEFLTYFQNEAQLDKSGLPSDRFFAERPEGSVSTLKIQRTQQEDSAVYLCASSLAEKSTEAFFGQGTRLTVV.

On this clonotype itself: One junction end disagrees with the germline gene, perhaps due to a read error. The V and J genes are TRBV28 and TRBJ2-7; 9 bases fit TRBD1. The CDR3 runs 15 residues. Germline V gene sequence: CDR1 MDHEN, CDR2 SYDVKM. The CDR3 sequence: CVSSLPGTGSYEQYF. The DNA for the CDR3 is TGTGTCAGCAGTCTTCCCGGGACAGGGTCCTACGAGCAGTACTTC.

The chain is built from TRBV28 and TRBJ2-5; no clear D gene. The CDR3 has 12 amino acids. V dropped 5 bases and J dropped 5 bases, with 9 bases sitting between them. In germline, CDR1 is MDHEN, CDR2 SYDVKM. In DNA, the CDR3 is TGTGCCAGCAGTCCCTATCGGGAGACCCAGTACTTC. Protein: CASSPYRETQYF.